Below, 30 T cell receptor beta chains from the same sample are listed, as sequenced in a study of regulatory T cells in long-lasting Graves disease. HTBI primers from iRepertoire and Arm-PCR of CDR3 regions yielded the TCR beta libraries. TCRdb re-derived calls from the multiplex PCR reads in MiXCR, one entry per CDR3 protein. The repertoire holds hundreds of thousands of distinct CDR3 sequences, with about 16% as singletons. Time point described: newly diagnosed GD, antithyroid drugs for less than 3 months. Researchers made the TCR library from RNA that was extracted from PBMCs. Another study also made use of these data, one on T cells in Graves' hyperthyroidism and ophthalmopathy.

The sequences come from peripheral blood mononuclear cells (PBMCs), collected at new diagnosis, from a patient treated with antithyroid drugs. These receptors were collected from a woman in her twenties or thirties with Graves disease.

This clonotype occurred a few times. This chain links TRBV4-3 with TRBJ2-2; D tentatively fits TRBD1 or TRBD2 (6 bases each). The V gene's germline CDR1 is LGHNA and CDR2 YSLEER. Deletions cut 0 bases from V and 2 bases from J, with 10 bases between. The CDR3 totals 16 residues. CDR3 DNA: TGCGCCAGCAGCCAAGAGGCGGGACAAAACACCGGGGAGCTGTTTTTT. It codes for CASSQEAGQNTGELFF.

The rearrangement uses TRBV28 and TRBJ2-5; 7 nucleotides match TRBD2. V lost 5 bases to trimming and J lost 2 bases; unmatched junction nucleotides: 8. The CDR3 runs 15 residues. The germline gives CDR1 MDHEN, CDR2 SYDVKM. The DNA of the CDR3 is TGTGCCAGCAGTCCTAATCTAGCGGAGCAAGAGACCCAGTACTTC. It encodes CASSPNLAEQETQYF. The variable domain in full, completed from reference TRBV28 and TRBJ2-5, reads DVKVTQSSRYLVKRTGEKVFLECVQDMDHENMFWYRQDPGLGLRLIYFSYDVKMKEKGDIPEGYSVSREKKERFSLILESASTNQTSMYLCASSPNLAEQETQYFGPGTRLLVL.

This clonotype showed up many times. The CDR3 sequence is CASSSQGRDGYTF. The CDR3 DNA reads TGTGCCAGCAGTTCACAGGGTCGGGATGGCTACACCTTC. The J gene is TRBJ1-2, the V gene TRBV28; TRBD1 is a possible D gene (6 bases). This CDR3 is built from 13 residues. CDR1 is MDHEN and CDR2 is SYDVKM in the germline V gene. Trimming left V 4 bases short and J 6 bases short, with 12 bases between.

This clonotype was detected ten times or more. This chain links TRBV7-6 with TRBJ2-5; D might be TRBD1 or TRBD2, each matching 5 bases. In germline, CDR1 is SGHVS, CDR2 FNYEAQ. This CDR3 spans 16 amino acids. V dropped 4 bases and J dropped 4 bases, with 19 bases sitting between them. CDR3 sequence: CASSSPGRRTAETQYF. The CDR3 nucleotides read TGTGCCAGCAGCTCACCGGGACGGAGGACGGCAGAGACCCAGTACTTC.

In its sample, this clonotype was seen many times. The chain links TRBV12-3 or TRBV12-4 to TRBJ2-3; 8 bases are a match to TRBD1. The CDR3 totals 15 residues. Trimming took 6 bases from V and 1 from J; bases not matched to a gene: 6. CDR3 in amino acids: CASSPQTGGTDTQYF. CDR3 nucleotide sequence: TGTGCCAGCAGCCCCCAGACAGGGGGCACAGATACGCAGTATTTT.

This clonotype has at least ten counts. The V gene is TRBV30, the J gene TRBJ2-1; D unresolved. The CDR3 runs 11 residues. The germline V gene has CDR1 GTSNPN and CDR2 SVGIG (reference sequence). V shed 0 bases and J shed 10 bases, with 7 bases lying between them. CDR3 DNA sequence: TGTGCCTGGAGTGTCCGGCGGGAGCAGTTCTTC. Translation: CAWSVRREQFF.

The chain links TRBV2 to TRBJ1-2, with TRBD1 matching 12 bases. CDR1 and CDR2 (germline): SNHLY, FYNNEI. Trimming removed 5 bases from V and 4 bases from J; junction bases left unmatched: 11. The CDR3 consists of 17 residues. The CDR3 sequence: CASSLSGTGGLTYGYTF. The CDR3 DNA follows: TGTGCCAGCAGTTTATCCGGGACAGGGGGCCTTACCTATGGCTACACCTTC.

This clonotype was recorded many times. The chain has TRBV20-1 and TRBJ2-3; 9 nucleotides match TRBD2. The CDR3 consists of 15 residues. V lost 0 bases, J lost 1 base, and 2 bases stayed unmatched. Germline assignment: CDR1 DFQATT and CDR2 SNEGSKA (reference sequence). DNA of the CDR3: TGCAGTGCTAGAGATCCTAGCGGGGGCACAGATACGCAGTATTTT. Translating it yields CSARDPSGGTDTQYF.

The sample holds a few counts of this clonotype. This rearrangement joins TRBV12-5 to TRBJ2-1; D is unclear. V was cut by 4 bases and J by 7 bases, with 11 bases left in between. The CDR3 runs to 13 residues. CDR1 is LGHNT, CDR2 FRNRAP, per germline. The CDR3 region has the DNA TGTGCTAGTGGTTCCCCTCGAAGGAATGAGCAGTTCTTC. Translating it yields CASGSPRRNEQFF.

This clonotype is judged medium-sized. The chain is built from TRBV27 and TRBJ2-7; a weak D match, TRBD1 (6 bases). The V gene's germline CDR1 is MNHEY and CDR2 SMNVEV (reference sequence). The V end lost 3 bases, the J end lost 4 bases, and 10 bases lay between the germline ends. CDR3 length: 13 amino acids. CDR3 protein: CASSFLGQYEQYF. Here the CDR3 DNA reads TGTGCCAGCAGTTTTCTCGGACAGTACGAGCAGTACTTC.

The V and J genes are TRBV6-1 and TRBJ2-5; 12 bases fit TRBD2. The CDR3 runs 15 residues. J lost 5 bases, V lost 5 bases, and 6 bases had no gene match. Per the germline V gene, CDR1 is MNHNS and CDR2 is SASEGT. CDR3 DNA: TGTGCCAGCAGTACCCTAGCGGGAGGGACGGAGACCCAGTACTTC. Protein product: CASSTLAGGTETQYF.

Many counts were recorded for this clonotype. The chain uses TRBV7-8 and TRBJ2-2; D unclear. Trimming stripped 3 bases from V and 1 base from J, with 6 bases between. The CDR3 runs 14 residues. Germline V lookup: CDR1 SGHVS, CDR2 FQNEAQ. The CDR3 protein is CASSFGQNTGELFF. CDR3 nucleotides: TGTGCCAGCAGCTTTGGGCAGAACACCGGGGAGCTGTTTTTT. Full variable domain (outside the CDR3, taken from reference TRBV7-8 and TRBJ2-2): GAGVSQSPRYKVAKRGQDVALRCDPISGHVSLFWYQQALGQGPEFLTYFQNEAQLDKSGLPSDRFFAERPEGSVSTLKIQRTQQEDSAVYLCASSFGQNTGELFFGEGSRLTVL.

The chain carries TRBV5-5 and TRBJ1-1; D is ambiguous. Per the germline V gene, CDR1 is SGHKS and CDR2 is YYEKEE (reference sequence). This CDR3 is built from 13 residues. Trimming removed 0 bases from V and 5 bases from J, with 8 bases in between. In DNA form, the CDR3 reads TGTGCCAGCAGCTTGGATTTGTTTACTGAAGCTTTCTTT. It encodes CASSLDLFTEAFF.

This clonotype was counted many times. The chain recombines TRBV27 with TRBJ2-3, with D perhaps matching TRBD1 (5 bases). The CDR3 runs to 13 residues. Germline CDR1 reads MNHEY; CDR2 reads SMNVEV (reference sequence). Trimming left V 6 bases short and J 0 bases short, with 7 bases between. This chain's CDR3 is CASRTASTDTQYF. In DNA, the CDR3 is TGTGCCAGCAGGACAGCTAGCACAGATACGCAGTATTTT.

This chain uses TRBV20-1 with TRBJ2-3; 7 bases map to TRBD2. Germline values: CDR1 DFQATT, CDR2 SNEGSKA (reference sequence). Unmatched junction bases numbered 16, after V lost 8 bases and J lost 5 bases. This CDR3 is built from 15 residues. CDR3 in amino acids: CSTTRGAGEGDTQYF. The CDR3 DNA reads as TGCAGTACGACCCGGGGTGCGGGAGAGGGAGATACGCAGTATTTT.

This clonotype was counted a few times. The V gene is TRBV2, the J gene TRBJ2-7; 10 nucleotides agree with TRBD2. Germline V lookup: CDR1 SNHLY, CDR2 FYNNEI. With V trimmed by 6 bases and J by 6 bases, 8 bases remained unmatched. The CDR3 is 14 amino acids. Here the CDR3 reads CASSPSGRVREQYF. CDR3 DNA sequence: TGTGCCAGCAGCCCAAGCGGGAGGGTTCGCGAGCAGTACTTC.

The chain carries TRBV12-3 or TRBV12-4 and TRBJ1-5; D is unresolved. Trimming took 3 bases from V and 4 from J, leaving 7 bases between them. The CDR3 has 13 amino acids. CDR3: CASSFGQNQPQHF. In DNA form, the CDR3 reads TGTGCCAGCAGTTTCGGCCAAAATCAGCCCCAGCATTTT.

This clonotype came up many times. The rearrangement joins TRBV6-1 to TRBJ1-4; TRBD1 agrees at 9 bases. V lost 5 bases and J lost 6; bases outside the gene matches: 7. Looked up from germline, CDR1 is MNHNS and CDR2 is SASEGT. CDR3 length: 15 residues. This chain's CDR3 is CASSPTGQGHEKLFF. The CDR3 nucleotides read TGTGCCAGCAGTCCCACGGGACAGGGTCATGAAAAACTGTTTTTT.

The rearrangement links TRBV30 to TRBJ2-6; TRBD1 agrees at 7 bases. V lost 3 bases to trimming and J lost 2 bases; unmatched junction nucleotides: 4. The CDR3 sequence is 15 residues long. Germline V gene sequence: CDR1 GTSNPN, CDR2 SVGIG (reference sequence). CDR3 amino acids: CAWRAQGAGANVLTF. In nucleotides, the CDR3 is TGTGCCTGGAGGGCTCAGGGGGCTGGGGCCAACGTCCTGACTTTC.

The chain joins TRBV2 to TRBJ2-5, with TRBD2 matching 13 bases. The CDR3 runs to 15 residues. V lost 6 bases, J lost 4 bases, and 5 bases stayed unmatched. CDR1 and CDR2 from the germline V gene are SNHLY and FYNNEI. The CDR3 reads CASSPGLAGIETQYF. Written as DNA, the CDR3 is TGTGCCAGCAGCCCGGGACTAGCGGGAATAGAGACCCAGTACTTC.

In its sample, this clonotype was seen many times. This rearrangement joins TRBV6-2 or TRBV6-3 to TRBJ1-2, with D perhaps matching TRBD1 (6 bases). V was cut by 8 bases and J by 7 bases, with 20 bases left in between. Per germline, CDR1 MNHEY and CDR2 SVGEGT. This CDR3 has 14 residues. The CDR3 region is CASALGPGAGGYTF. CDR3 nucleotides: TGTGCCAGCGCCTTGGGGCCAGGGGCCGGTGGCTACACCTTC.

At least ten counts were recorded for this clonotype. The J gene is TRBJ2-2, the V gene TRBV12-3 or TRBV12-4; no firm D call. The length of the CDR3 is 13 residues. V dropped 7 bases and J dropped 3 bases, with 9 bases sitting between them. The CDR3 DNA reads as TGTGCCAGCATCTTTGTGGACACCGGGGAGCTGTTTTTT. Amino acid sequence: CASIFVDTGELFF.

J is TRBJ1-5 and V is TRBV20-1; D uncertain. Germline V CDR1 and CDR2: DFQATT, SNEGSKA (reference sequence). The V end lost 1 base, the J end lost 5 bases, and 9 bases lay between the germline ends. This CDR3 has 13 residues. The CDR3 bases are TGCAGTGCTAGAGCGAGGGTTCATCAGCCCCAGCATTTT. It encodes CSARARVHQPQHF.

The gene calls are TRBV4-2 and TRBJ2-5; 15 nucleotides agree with TRBD2. Looked up from germline, CDR1 is LGHNA and CDR2 is YNFKEQ. The CDR3 spans 18 residues. V trimming: 0 bases; J trimming: 2 bases; junction bases outside the gene matches: 4. CDR3 nucleotides: TGTGCCAGCAGCCAAGATGGACTAGCGGGAGGGCGGCAAGAGACCCAGTACTTC. Its protein is CASSQDGLAGGRQETQYF.

This chain joins TRBV14 and TRBJ1-2, with D tentatively TRBD1 (6 bases). The CDR3 has 14 amino acids. With 3 bases removed from V and 2 bases from J, the gap between germline ends came to 10 bases. Germline V gene sequence: CDR1 SGHDN, CDR2 FVKESK. In nucleotides, the CDR3 is TGTGCCAGCAGCCAGATCGGGACAAACTATGGCTACACCTTC. Its protein is CASSQIGTNYGYTF.

This clonotype has a count of ten or more. This sequence joins TRBV12-3 or TRBV12-4 and TRBJ1-2, with 9 bases that match TRBD1. The length of the CDR3 is 13 residues. V was pared by 5 bases and J by 6 bases, with 4 bases of the junction left unmatched. The CDR3 here is CASSQTGGDGYTF. CDR3 nucleotide sequence: TGTGCCAGCAGTCAAACAGGGGGCGATGGCTACACCTTC.

Worth noting for this clonotype: This may be a read error, as it is one base from a much larger clone. V gene TRBV6-1 combines with J gene TRBJ2-5, with TRBD2 identical over 8 bases. The CDR3 runs 19 residues. After removal of 1 base from V and 2 bases from J, the junction contained 15 bases not matched to a gene. Germline V gene sequence: CDR1 MNHNS, CDR2 SASEGT. Here the CDR3 DNA reads TGTGCCAGCAGTGAAGAAAGGCTAGCGGGCCCGCCCCTTCAAGAGACCCAGTACTTC. Amino acids: CASSEERLAGPPLQETQYF.

This clonotype was counted ten times or more. V and J are TRBV28 and TRBJ2-7; D is ambiguous. CDR1 is MDHEN, CDR2 SYDVKM, per germline. The V and J ends lost 5 bases and 2 bases respectively, with 13 bases between them. The CDR3 is made up of 14 amino acids. The CDR3 spells CASSTLTKTYEQYF. The DNA for the CDR3 is TGTGCCAGCAGTACATTGACAAAAACCTACGAGCAGTACTTC.

The table lists this clonotype with a few counts. The rearrangement uses TRBV2 and TRBJ1-2; D is undetermined. V lost 4 bases, J lost 5 bases, and 8 bases lay in between. The germline V gene encodes CDR1 SNHLY and CDR2 FYNNEI. There are 12 residues in the CDR3. In DNA form, the CDR3 reads TGTGCCAGCAGTGGGGTTAGATATGGCTACACCTTC. It is translated as CASSGVRYGYTF.

This clonotype was seen a few times. V and J are TRBV5-5 and TRBJ1-5; 9 positions match TRBD1. After removal of 5 bases from V and 3 bases from J, the junction contained 6 bases not matched to a gene. The CDR3 sequence is 15 residues long. Germline V gene lookup returns CDR1 SGHKS and CDR2 YYEKEE (reference sequence). The CDR3 DNA sequence: TGTGCCAGCAGTTGGACAGGGGCCTTCAATCAGCCCCAGCATTTT. Encoded protein: CASSWTGAFNQPQHF.